This record looks at one T cell receptor beta chain sequence and its context. The CDR3 extends over 15 amino acids. Germline CDR1 is SGHDT and CDR2 is YYEEEE. Trimming took 6 bases from V and 3 from J, leaving 18 bases between them. This sample is drawn from a study of early T cells in non-severe SARS-CoV-2 infection. Attachment of unique molecular identifiers to individual cDNA molecules was performed. TCRdb fed the 5' RACE reads into MiXCR, producing one record per CDR3 protein. The sample includes 30,000 to 40,000 distinct CDR3 sequences, roughly 6.8% seen only once; the top ten take around a quarter.

This chain connects TRBV5-6 to TRBJ2-5, with D perhaps matching TRBD2 (6 bases). The sequences come from whole blood, collected at baseline. The source is an adult who was a healthcare worker with PCR-confirmed SARS-CoV-2 infection or an uninfected control (not recorded which). The CDR3 spells CASTRDSPGEETQYF. The CDR3 nucleotides are TGTGCCAGCACCAGGGACTCCCCGGGGGAAGAGACCCAGTACTTC.